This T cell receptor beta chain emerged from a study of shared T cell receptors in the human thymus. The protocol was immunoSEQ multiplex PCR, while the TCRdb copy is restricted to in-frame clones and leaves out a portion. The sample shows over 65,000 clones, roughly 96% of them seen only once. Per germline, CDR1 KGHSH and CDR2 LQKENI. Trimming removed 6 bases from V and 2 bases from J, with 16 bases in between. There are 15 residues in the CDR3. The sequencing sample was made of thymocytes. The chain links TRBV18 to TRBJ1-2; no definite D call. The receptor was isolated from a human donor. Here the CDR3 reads CASSPDRGENYGYTF. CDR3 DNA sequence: TGTGCCAGCTCCCCCGATCGGGGTGAAAACTATGGCTACACCTTC.